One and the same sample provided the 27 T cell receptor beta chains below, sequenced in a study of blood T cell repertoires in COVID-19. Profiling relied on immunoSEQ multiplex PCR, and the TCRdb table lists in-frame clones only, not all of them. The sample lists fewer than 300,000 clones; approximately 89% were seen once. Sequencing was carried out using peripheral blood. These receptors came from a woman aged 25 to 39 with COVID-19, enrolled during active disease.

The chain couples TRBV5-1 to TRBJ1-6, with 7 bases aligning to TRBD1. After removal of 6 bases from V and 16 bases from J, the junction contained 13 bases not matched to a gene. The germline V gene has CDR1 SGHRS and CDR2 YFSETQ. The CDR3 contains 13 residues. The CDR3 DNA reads TGCGCCAGCACGGACAGGCGGACCAACGAACTCCACTTT. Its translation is CASTDRRTNELHF.

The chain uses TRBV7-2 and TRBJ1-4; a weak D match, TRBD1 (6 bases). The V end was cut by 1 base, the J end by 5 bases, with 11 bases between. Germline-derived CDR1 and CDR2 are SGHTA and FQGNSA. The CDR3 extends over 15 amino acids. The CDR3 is CASSLVQGSNEKLFF. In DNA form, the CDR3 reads TGTGCCAGCAGCTTAGTTCAGGGGTCAAATGAAAAACTGTTTTTT. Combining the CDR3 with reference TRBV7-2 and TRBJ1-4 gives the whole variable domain GAGVSQSPSNKVTEKGKDVELRCDPISGHTALYWYRQSLGQGLEFLIYFQGNSAPDKSGLPSDRFSAERTGGSVSTLTIQRTQQEDSAVYLCASSLVQGSNEKLFFGSGTQLSVL.

The CDR3 DNA sequence: TGTGCCAGCAGACTCTCCTACGAGCAGTACTTC. It is translated as CASRLSYEQYF. The chain carries TRBV2 and TRBJ2-7, with unresolved D. This CDR3 has 11 amino acids. Trimming left V 6 bases short and J 0 bases short, with 3 bases between. Germline loops: CDR1 SNHLY, CDR2 FYNNEI.

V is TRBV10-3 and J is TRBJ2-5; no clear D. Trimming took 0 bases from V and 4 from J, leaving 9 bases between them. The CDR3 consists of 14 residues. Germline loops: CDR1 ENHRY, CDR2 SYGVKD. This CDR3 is CAISESGSRETQYF. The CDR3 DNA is TGTGCCATCAGTGAGTCGGGCAGCAGAGAGACCCAGTACTTC.

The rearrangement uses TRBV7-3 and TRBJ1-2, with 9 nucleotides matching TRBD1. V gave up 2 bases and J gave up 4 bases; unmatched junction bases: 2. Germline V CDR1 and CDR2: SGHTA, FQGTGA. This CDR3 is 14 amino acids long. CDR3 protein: CASSLGQGSYGYTF. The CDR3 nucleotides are TGTGCCAGCAGCTTAGGACAGGGGAGCTATGGCTACACCTTC.

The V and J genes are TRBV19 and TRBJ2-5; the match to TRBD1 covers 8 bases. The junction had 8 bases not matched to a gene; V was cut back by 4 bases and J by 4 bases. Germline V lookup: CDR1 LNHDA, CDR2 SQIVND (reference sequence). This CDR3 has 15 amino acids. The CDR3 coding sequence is TGTGCCAGTAGTAGCCCCGGACAGGGTTCAGAGACCCAGTACTTC. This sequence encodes CASSSPGQGSETQYF.

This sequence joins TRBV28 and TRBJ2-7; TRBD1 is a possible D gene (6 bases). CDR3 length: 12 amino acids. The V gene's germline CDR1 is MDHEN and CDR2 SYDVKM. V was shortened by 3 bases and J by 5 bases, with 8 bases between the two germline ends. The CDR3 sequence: CASSLGAHEQYF. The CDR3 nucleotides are TGTGCCAGCAGTTTGGGGGCCCACGAGCAGTACTTC. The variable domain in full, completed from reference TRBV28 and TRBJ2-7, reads DVKVTQSSRYLVKRTGEKVFLECVQDMDHENMFWYRQDPGLGLRLIYFSYDVKMKEKGDIPEGYSVSREKKERFSLILESASTNQTSMYLCASSLGAHEQYFGPGTRLTVT.

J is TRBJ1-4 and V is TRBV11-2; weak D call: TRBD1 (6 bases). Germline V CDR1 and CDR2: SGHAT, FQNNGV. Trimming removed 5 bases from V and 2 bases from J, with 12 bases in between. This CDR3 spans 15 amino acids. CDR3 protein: CASSQGPGTNEKLFF. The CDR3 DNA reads TGTGCCAGCAGCCAGGGGCCCGGGACTAATGAAAAACTGTTTTTT.

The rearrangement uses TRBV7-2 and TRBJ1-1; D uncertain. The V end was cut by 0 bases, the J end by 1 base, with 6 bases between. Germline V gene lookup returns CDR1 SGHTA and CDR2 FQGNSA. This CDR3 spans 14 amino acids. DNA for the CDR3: TGTGCCAGCAGCTTAGCCAGGAAGAACACTGAAGCTTTCTTT. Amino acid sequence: CASSLARKNTEAFF. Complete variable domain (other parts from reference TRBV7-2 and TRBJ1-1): GAGVSQSPSNKVTEKGKDVELRCDPISGHTALYWYRQSLGQGLEFLIYFQGNSAPDKSGLPSDRFSAERTGGSVSTLTIQRTQQEDSAVYLCASSLARKNTEAFFGQGTRLTVV.

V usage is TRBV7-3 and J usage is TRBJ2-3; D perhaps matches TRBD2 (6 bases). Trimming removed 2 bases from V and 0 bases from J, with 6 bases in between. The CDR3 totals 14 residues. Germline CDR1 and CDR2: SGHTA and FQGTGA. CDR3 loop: CASSLAGSTDTQYF. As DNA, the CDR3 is TGTGCCAGCAGCTTAGCGGGGAGCACAGATACGCAGTATTTT.

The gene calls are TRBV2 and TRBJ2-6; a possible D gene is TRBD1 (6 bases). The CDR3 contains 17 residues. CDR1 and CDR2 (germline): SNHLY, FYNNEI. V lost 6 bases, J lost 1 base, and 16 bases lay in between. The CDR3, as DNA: TGTGCCAGCAGCCCGGACAGAGAAGGTTCTGGGGCCAACGTCCTGACTTTC. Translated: CASSPDREGSGANVLTF.

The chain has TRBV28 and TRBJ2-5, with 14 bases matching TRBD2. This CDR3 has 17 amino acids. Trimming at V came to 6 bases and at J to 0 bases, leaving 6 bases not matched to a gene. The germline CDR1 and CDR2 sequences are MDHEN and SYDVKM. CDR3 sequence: CASSPGLAGAYQETQYF. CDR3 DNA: TGTGCCAGCAGCCCGGGACTAGCGGGAGCGTACCAAGAGACCCAGTACTTC.

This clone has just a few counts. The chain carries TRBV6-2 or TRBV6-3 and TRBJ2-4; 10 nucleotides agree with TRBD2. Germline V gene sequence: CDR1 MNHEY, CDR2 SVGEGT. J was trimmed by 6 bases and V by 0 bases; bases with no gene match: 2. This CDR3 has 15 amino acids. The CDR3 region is CASSYSSSGGNIQYF. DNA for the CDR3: TGTGCCAGCAGTTACTCCTCTAGCGGGGGAAACATTCAGTACTTC.

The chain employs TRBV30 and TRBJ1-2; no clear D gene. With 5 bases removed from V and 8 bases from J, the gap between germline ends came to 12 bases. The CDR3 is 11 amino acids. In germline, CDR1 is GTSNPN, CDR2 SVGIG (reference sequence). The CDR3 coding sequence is TGTGCCTGGGACCGCGGCCCAGGCTACACCTTC. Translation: CAWDRGPGYTF.

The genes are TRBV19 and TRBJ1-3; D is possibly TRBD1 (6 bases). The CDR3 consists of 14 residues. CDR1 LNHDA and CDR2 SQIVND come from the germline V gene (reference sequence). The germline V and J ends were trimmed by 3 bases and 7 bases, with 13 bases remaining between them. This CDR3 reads CASSMTGHKNTIYF. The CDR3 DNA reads TGTGCCAGTAGTATGACGGGACATAAGAACACCATATATTTT.

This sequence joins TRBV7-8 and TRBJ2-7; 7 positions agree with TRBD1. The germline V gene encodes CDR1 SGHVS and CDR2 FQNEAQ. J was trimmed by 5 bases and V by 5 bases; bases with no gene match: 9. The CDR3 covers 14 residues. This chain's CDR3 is CASSLQGFSNEQYF. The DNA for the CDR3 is TGTGCCAGCAGCCTACAGGGGTTTAGCAACGAGCAGTACTTC.

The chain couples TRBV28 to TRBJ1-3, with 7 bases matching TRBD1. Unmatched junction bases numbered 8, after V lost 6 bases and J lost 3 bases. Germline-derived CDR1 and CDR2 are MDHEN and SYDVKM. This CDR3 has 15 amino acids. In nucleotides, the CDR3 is TGTGCCAGCAGCCAACAGGGGAGGTTTGGAAACACCATATATTTT. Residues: CASSQQGRFGNTIYF.

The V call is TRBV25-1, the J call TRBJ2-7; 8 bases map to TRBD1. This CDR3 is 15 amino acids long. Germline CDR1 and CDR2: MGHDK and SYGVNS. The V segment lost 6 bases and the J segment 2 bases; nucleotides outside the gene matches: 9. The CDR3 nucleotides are TGTGCCAGCAGCACTCCGACAGGGGTCACCTACGAGCAGTACTTC. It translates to CASSTPTGVTYEQYF.

Here the CDR3 DNA reads TGTGCCACCAAGCTCACAGATACGCAGTATTTT. Protein: CATKLTDTQYF. The rearrangement links TRBV27 to TRBJ2-3; no definite D call. The CDR3 runs 11 residues. Germline lookup yields CDR1 MNHEY and CDR2 SMNVEV (reference sequence). The V gene lost 10 bases and the J gene lost 2 bases, with 7 bases spanning the gap.

The CDR3 loop reads CASSVSQGTNEQFF. The DNA of the CDR3 is TGTGCCAGTAGTGTCTCACAGGGTACGAATGAGCAGTTCTTC. This chain links TRBV19 with TRBJ2-1; weak D call: TRBD1 (6 bases). Germline V gene data show CDR1 as LNHDA and CDR2 as SQIVND (reference sequence). The CDR3 extends over 14 amino acids. The V end lost 5 bases, the J end lost 7 bases, and 15 bases lay between the germline ends. Full variable domain (outside the CDR3, taken from reference TRBV19 and TRBJ2-1): DGGITQSPKYLFRKEGQNVTLSCEQNLNHDAMYWYRQDPGQGLRLIYYSQIVNDFQKGDIAEGYSVSREKKESFPLTVTSAQKNPTAFYLCASSVSQGTNEQFFGPGTRLTVL.

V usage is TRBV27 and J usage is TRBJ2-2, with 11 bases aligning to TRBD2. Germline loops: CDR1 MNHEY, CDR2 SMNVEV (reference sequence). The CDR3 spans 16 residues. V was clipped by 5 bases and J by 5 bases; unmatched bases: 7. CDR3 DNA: TGTGCCAGCAGTGCCACTAGCGGGAGAAGTACCGGGGAGCTGTTTTTT. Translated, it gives CASSATSGRSTGELFF.

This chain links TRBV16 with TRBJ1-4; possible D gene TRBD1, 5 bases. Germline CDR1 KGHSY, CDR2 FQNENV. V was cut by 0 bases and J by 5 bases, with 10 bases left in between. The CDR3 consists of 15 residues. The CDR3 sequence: CASSQSPQGNEKLFF. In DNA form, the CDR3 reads TGTGCCAGCAGCCAATCCCCGCAGGGAAATGAAAAACTGTTTTTT.

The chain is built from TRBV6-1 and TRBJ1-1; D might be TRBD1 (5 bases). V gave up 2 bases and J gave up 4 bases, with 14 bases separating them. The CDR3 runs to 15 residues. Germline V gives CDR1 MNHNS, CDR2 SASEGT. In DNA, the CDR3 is TGTGCCAGCAGTGAATCTGCCAGGGTGAGCACTGAAGCTTTCTTT. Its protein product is CASSESARVSTEAFF.

CDR3 in DNA: TGTGCCAGTAGGGGAACTAGCGCTCAAGCCTACGAGCAGTACTTC. It specifies CASRGTSAQAYEQYF. This chain connects TRBV19 to TRBJ2-7, with 7 bases aligning to TRBD2. The V gene end was trimmed by 6 bases and the J gene end by 2 bases; junction bases not matched to a gene: 10. This CDR3 contains 15 residues. Germline assignment: CDR1 LNHDA and CDR2 SQIVND (reference sequence).

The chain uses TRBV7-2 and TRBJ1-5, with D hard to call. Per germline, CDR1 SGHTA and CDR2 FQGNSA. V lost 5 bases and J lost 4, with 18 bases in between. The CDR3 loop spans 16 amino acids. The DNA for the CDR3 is TGTGCCAGCAGCCCCACTACCGGGGTCCGGAATCAGCCCCAGCATTTT. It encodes CASSPTTGVRNQPQHF.

The CDR3 protein is CASSLMALSGIYNEQFF. Written as DNA, the CDR3 is TGCGCCAGCAGCTTGATGGCCCTAAGCGGGATCTACAATGAGCAGTTCTTC. The chain employs TRBV5-1 and TRBJ2-1; 7 bases align to TRBD2. J lost 3 bases, V lost 1 base, and 10 bases had no gene match. CDR3 size: 17 residues. Germline V gene lookup returns CDR1 SGHRS and CDR2 YFSETQ. Looking up the rest from reference TRBV5-1 and TRBJ2-1 gives the full variable domain: KAGVTQTPRYLIKTRGQQVTLSCSPISGHRSVSWYQQTPGQGLQFLFEYFSETQRNKGNFPGRFSGRQFSNSRSEMNVSTLELGDSALYLCASSLMALSGIYNEQFFGPGTRLTVL.

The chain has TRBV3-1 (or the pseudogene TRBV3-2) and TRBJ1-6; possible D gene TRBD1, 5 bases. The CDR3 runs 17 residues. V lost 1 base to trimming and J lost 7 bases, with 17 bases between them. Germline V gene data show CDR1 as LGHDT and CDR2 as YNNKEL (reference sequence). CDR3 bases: TGTGCCAGCAGCCAAGTTGCAGGGAGCGGGTCCAATTCACCCCTCCACTTT. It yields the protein CASSQVAGSGSNSPLHF.